Listed below are T cell receptor beta chains from one sample, sequenced in a study of T cell responses to AZD1222 COVID-19 vaccine. The data were produced by immunoSEQ multiplex PCR, yet TCRdb's version contains in-frame clones alone and is incomplete. The sample lists 95,000 to 110,000 clones, about nine tenths occurring once. Sequencing was performed on peripheral blood, taken on day 0 of AZD1222 vaccination. The receptors stem from an adult in good health. Each CDR3 is given with its conserved first and last residue. The order of the fields is clone size, V gene, D gene, J gene, CDR3 protein, CDR3 DNA. The D gene is left open where the match is weak. A clone size is listed for some rows: how often the clone was seen (once, few, many), or a class if it is expanded.

>.|TRBV7-8|.|TRBJ1-1
CASSLQRGGTEAFF
TGTGCCAGCAGCTTACAGCGAGGGGGTACTGAAGCTTTCTTT
>.|TRBV27|.|TRBJ1-4
CASSPGRSLQFGEKLFF
TGTGCCAGCAGCCCCGGACGGAGCCTACAGTTTGGGGAAAAACTGTTTTTT
>.|TRBV9|.|TRBJ1-1
CASSDGEDGNTEAFF
TGTGCCAGCAGCGACGGGGAAGATGGGAACACTGAAGCTTTCTTT
>.|TRBV18|.|TRBJ1-1
CASSAYSFSSSREAGFF
TGTGCCAGCTCAGCGTACAGTTTTTCCTCCTCCCGTGAAGCGGGGTTCTTT
>few|TRBV18|.|TRBJ1-2
CASSPPGGGYGYTF
TGTGCCAGCTCACCCCCCGGGGGCGGCTATGGCTACACCTTC
>.|TRBV7-3|.|TRBJ2-1
CASSPWSYNEQFF
TGTGCCAGCAGCCCGTGGTCCTACAATGAGCAGTTCTTC
>.|TRBV7-2|.|TRBJ1-2
CASSSGIEGRRGYTF
TGTGCCAGCAGCTCCGGAATAGAGGGGAGGAGAGGCTACACCTTC
>.|TRBV7-2|TRBD2|TRBJ2-7
CASSILAGGPNEQYF
TGTGCCAGCAGCATATTAGCGGGAGGGCCAAACGAGCAGTACTTC
>.|TRBV14|TRBD1|TRBJ1-2
CASSQIALQGAFSYTF
TGTGCCAGCAGCCAAATCGCCTTACAGGGGGCTTTTAGCTACACCTTC
>.|TRBV3-1/TRBV3-2|.|TRBJ1-2
CASSQGLANYGYTF
TGTGCCAGCAGCCAGGGGTTAGCTAACTATGGCTACACCTTC
>.|TRBV18|.|TRBJ2-3
CASSLRTDTQYF
TGTGCCAGCTCACTCCGCACAGATACGCAGTATTTT
>.|TRBV4-2|.|TRBJ2-3
CASSQVRPGGFTDTQYF
TGTGCCAGCAGCCAAGTTCGTCCAGGGGGGTTCACAGATACGCAGTATTTT
>.|TRBV6-5|.|TRBJ1-1
CASSRGTPNTEAFF
TGTGCCAGCAGTCGCGGGACACCGAACACTGAAGCTTTCTTT
>.|TRBV6-5|TRBD1|TRBJ1-2
CASTRKTGSYGYTF
TGTGCCAGCACCCGAAAGACAGGGTCCTATGGCTACACCTTC
>.|TRBV28|.|TRBJ2-7
CASSFPTGRSYEQYF
TGTGCCAGCAGTTTCCCGACAGGGAGGTCCTACGAGCAGTACTTC
>.|TRBV7-6|.|TRBJ2-2
CASRPTGELFF
TGTGCCAGCAGACCGACCGGGGAGCTGTTTTTT
>.|TRBV6-2/TRBV6-3|.|TRBJ1-5
CASSYPPTGYSNQPQHF
TGTGCCAGCAGTTACCCCCCGACCGGCTATAGCAATCAGCCCCAGCATTTT
>few|TRBV27|.|TRBJ1-5
CASSLTGRQPQHF
TGTGCCAGCAGTTTAACCGGGCGGCAGCCCCAGCATTTT
>few|TRBV19|TRBD2|TRBJ2-1
CASSNLGLALEQFF
TGTGCCAGTAGTAATCTGGGACTAGCGCTTGAGCAGTTCTTC
>.|TRBV14|.|TRBJ2-3
CASSQDSPGAWGTDTQYF
TGTGCCAGCAGCCAAGACTCGCCCGGGGCGTGGGGCACAGATACGCAGTATTTT
>.|TRBV24-1|.|TRBJ1-5
CATSGGAYSNQPQHF
TGTGCCACCAGTGGCGGGGCTTATAGCAATCAGCCCCAGCATTTT
>.|TRBV29-1|TRBD1|TRBJ1-2
CSATGSNYGYTF
TGCAGCGCGACAGGGTCTAACTATGGCTACACCTTC
>.|TRBV6-5|.|TRBJ2-1
CASNVRLGPLEEQFF
TGTGCCAGCAACGTCCGGTTGGGGCCCCTGGAAGAGCAGTTCTTC
>.|TRBV9|.|TRBJ1-3
CASSVQGLGNTIYF
TGTGCCAGCAGCGTACAGGGGCTAGGAAACACCATATATTTT